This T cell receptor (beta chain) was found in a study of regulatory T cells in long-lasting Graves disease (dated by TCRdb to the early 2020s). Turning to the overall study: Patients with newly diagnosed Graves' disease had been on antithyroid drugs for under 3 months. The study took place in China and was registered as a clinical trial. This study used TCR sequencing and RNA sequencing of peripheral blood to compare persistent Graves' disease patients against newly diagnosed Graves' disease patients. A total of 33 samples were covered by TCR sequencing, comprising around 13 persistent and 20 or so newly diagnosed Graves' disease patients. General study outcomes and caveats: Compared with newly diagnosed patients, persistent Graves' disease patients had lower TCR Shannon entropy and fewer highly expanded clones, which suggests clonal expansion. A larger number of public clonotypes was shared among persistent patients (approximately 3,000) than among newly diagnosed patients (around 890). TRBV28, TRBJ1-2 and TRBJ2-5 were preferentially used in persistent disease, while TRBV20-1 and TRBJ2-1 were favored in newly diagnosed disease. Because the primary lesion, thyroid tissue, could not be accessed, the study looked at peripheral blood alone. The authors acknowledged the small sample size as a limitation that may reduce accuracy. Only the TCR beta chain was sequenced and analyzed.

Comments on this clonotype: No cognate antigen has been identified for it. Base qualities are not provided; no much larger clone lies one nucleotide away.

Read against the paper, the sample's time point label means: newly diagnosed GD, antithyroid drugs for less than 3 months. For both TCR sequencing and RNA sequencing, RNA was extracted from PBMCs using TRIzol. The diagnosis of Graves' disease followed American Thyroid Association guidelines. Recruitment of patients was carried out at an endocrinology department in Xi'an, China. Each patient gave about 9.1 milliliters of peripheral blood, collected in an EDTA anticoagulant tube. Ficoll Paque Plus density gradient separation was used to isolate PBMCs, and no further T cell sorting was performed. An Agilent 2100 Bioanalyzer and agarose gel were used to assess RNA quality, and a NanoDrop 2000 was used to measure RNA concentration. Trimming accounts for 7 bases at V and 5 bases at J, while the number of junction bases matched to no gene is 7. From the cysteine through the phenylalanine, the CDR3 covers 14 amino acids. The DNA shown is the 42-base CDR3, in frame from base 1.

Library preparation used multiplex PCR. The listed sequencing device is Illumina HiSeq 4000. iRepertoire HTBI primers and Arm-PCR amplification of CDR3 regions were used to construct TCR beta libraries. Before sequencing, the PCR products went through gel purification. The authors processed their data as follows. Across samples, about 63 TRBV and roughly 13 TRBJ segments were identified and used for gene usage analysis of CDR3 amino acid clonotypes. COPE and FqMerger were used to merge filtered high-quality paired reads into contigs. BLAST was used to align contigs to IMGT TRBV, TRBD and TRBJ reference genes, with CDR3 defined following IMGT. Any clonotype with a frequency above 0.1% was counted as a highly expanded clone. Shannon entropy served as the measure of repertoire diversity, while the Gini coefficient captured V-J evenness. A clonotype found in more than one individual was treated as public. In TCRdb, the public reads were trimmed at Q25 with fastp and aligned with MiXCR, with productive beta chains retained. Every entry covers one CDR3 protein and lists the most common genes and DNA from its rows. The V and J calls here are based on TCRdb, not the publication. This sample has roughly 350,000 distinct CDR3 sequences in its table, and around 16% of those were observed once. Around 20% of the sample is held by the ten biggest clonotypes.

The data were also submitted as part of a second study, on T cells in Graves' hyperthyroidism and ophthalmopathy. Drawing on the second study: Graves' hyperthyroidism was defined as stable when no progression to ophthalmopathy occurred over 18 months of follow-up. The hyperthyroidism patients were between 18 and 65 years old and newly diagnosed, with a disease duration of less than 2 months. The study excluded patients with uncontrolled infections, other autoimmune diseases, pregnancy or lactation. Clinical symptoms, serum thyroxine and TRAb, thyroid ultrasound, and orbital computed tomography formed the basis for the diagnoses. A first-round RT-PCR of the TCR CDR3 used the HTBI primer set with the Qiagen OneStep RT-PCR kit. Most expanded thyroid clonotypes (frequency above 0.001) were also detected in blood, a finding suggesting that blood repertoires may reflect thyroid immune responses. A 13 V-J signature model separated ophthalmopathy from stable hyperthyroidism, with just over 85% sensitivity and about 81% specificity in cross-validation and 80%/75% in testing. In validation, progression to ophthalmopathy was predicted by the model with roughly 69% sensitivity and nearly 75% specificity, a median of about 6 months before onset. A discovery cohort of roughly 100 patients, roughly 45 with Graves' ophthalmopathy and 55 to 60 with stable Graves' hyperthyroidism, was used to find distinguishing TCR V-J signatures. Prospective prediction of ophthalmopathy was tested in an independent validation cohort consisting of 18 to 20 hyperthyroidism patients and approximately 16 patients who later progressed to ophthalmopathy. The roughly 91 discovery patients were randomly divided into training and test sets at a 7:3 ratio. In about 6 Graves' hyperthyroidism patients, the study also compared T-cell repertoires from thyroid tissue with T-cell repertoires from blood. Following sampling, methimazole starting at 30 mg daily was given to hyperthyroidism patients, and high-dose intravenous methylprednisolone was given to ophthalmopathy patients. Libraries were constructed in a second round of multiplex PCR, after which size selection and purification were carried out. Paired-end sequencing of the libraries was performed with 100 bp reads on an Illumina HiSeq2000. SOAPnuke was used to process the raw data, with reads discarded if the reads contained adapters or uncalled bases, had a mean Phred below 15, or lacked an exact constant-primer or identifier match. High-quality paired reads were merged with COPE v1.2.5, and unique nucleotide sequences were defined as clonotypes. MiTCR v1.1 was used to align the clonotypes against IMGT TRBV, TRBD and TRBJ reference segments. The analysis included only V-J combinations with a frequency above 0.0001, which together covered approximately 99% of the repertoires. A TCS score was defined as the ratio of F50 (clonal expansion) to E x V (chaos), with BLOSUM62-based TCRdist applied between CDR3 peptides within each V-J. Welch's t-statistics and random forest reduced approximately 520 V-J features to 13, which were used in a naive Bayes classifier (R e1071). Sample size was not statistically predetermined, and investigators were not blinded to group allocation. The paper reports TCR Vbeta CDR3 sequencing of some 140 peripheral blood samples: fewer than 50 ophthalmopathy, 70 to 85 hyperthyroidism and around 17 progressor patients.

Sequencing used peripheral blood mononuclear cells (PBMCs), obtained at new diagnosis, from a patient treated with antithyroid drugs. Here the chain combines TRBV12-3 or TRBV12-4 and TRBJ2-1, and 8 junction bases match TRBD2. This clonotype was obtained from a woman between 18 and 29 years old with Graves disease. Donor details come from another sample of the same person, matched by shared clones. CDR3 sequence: CASTEREKHNEQFF. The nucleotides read TGTGCCAGCACCGAGCGGGAGAAGCACAATGAGCAGTTCTTC.